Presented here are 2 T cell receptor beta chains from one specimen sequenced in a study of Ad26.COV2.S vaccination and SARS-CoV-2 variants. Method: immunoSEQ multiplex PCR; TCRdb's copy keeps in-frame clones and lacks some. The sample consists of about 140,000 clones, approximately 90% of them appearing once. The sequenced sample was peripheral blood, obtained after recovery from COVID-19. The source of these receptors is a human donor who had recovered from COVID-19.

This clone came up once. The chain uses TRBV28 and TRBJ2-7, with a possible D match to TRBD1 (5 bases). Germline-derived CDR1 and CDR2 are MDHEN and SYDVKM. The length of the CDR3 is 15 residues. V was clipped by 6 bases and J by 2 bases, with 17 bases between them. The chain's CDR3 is CASSLTVPAPYEQYF. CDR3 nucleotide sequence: TGTGCCAGCAGCCTGACAGTCCCGGCCCCCTACGAGCAGTACTTC.

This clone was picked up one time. The CDR3 here is CASTSLEGTQYF. The CDR3 DNA is TGTGCCAGCACCTCCCTCGAGGGTACGCAGTATTTT. The V and J genes are TRBV12-3 or TRBV12-4 and TRBJ2-3; TRBD2 is a possible D gene (5 bases). There are 12 residues in the CDR3. Trimming left V 7 bases short and J 8 bases short, with 13 bases between.